This T cell receptor beta chain was observed in a study of post-analysis software for immune sequencing data. Study findings and constraints: Samples sharing a preparation batch grouped tightly together when assessed by F measure. In multiple sclerosis, normalized Chao1 diversity was significantly below that of controls. A few TRBV segments appeared more often in patients than in controls, and TRBV5-6, TRBV5-1 and TRBV20-1 were among these.

The J segment lost 4 bases and the V segment lost 2 bases, leaving 9 bases of the junction unmatched. There are 16 residues in the CDR3. Per the germline V gene, CDR1 is ENHRY and CDR2 is SYGVKD. Of note for this clonotype: The antigen is not known.

Tagging with unique molecular identifiers was a feature of the TCR beta cDNA libraries. TCRdb passed the PCR reads through MiXCR, listing each CDR3 protein once. The top ten clones hold approximately 0.6% of a sample with roughly 800,000 distinct CDR3 sequences, roughly 27% of them seen once. This TCR was recovered from a girl aged 10 to 17 with multiple sclerosis. Specimen: blood. This sequence joins TRBV10-3 and TRBJ2-7; 9 bases map to TRBD2. The CDR3 nucleotides read TGTGCCATCAGTGAGGGGACTAGCTACCCTACTTACGAGCAGTACTTC. Its protein is CAISEGTSYPTYEQYF.